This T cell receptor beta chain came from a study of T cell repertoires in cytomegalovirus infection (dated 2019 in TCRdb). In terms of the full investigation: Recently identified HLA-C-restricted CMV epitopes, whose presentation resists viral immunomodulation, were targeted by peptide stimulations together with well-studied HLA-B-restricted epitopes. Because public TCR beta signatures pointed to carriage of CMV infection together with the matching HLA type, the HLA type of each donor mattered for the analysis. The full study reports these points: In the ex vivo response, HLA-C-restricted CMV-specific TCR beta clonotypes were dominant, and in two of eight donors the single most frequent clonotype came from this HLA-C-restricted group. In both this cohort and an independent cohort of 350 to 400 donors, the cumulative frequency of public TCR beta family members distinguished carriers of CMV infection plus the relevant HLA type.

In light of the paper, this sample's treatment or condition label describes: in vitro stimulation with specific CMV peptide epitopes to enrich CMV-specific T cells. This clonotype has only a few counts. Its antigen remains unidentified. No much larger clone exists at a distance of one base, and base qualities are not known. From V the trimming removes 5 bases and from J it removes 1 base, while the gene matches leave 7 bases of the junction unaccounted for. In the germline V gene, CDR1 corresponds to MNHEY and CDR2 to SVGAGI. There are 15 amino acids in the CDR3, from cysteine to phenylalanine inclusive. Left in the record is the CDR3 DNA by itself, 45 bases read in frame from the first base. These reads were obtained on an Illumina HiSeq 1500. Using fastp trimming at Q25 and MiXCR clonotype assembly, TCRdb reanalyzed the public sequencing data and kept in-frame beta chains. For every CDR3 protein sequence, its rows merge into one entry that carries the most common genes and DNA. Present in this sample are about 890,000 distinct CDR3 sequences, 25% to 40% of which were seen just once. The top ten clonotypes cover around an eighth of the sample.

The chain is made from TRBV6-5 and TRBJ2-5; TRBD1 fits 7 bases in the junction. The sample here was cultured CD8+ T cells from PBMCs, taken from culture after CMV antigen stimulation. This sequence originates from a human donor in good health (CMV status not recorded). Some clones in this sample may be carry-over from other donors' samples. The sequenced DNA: TGTGCCAGCAGTAGCGACAGGGCTCTCCAAGAGACCCAGTACTTC. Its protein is CASSSDRALQETQYF.